The clone carrying this TCR beta chain was seen a few times. Antigen specificity is unknown. Unmatched junction bases numbered 6, after V lost 5 bases and J lost 3 bases. The germline CDR1 and CDR2 sequences are SGHRS and YFSETQ. This CDR3 has 16 amino acids. Sequenced material consisted of expressed TCRB transcripts (all of the isolated RNA was reverse transcribed). Libraries were prepared by immunoSEQ multiplex PCR; TCRdb keeps only in-frame clonotypes and omits some of them. The data contain 300,000 to 400,000 clones, approximately 11% of them singletons. The sample is drawn from a study of beta chain features in type 1 diabetes. Broader study findings: Healthy donors had naive, central memory and Treg TCRB repertoires that appeared less similar than those seen among patients.

Sequenced: naive CD4+ T cells from blood. The sequence derives from a woman aged 25 to 45 in good health. The chain couples TRBV5-1 to TRBJ2-2; 11 bases agree with TRBD2. Written as DNA, the CDR3 is TGCGCCAGCAGTAAACCGGGACTAGCGGACACCGGGGAGCTGTTTTTT. Residues: CASSKPGLADTGELFF.